These 20 T cell receptor beta chains came from one sample sequenced in a study of blood T cell repertoires in COVID-19. Some clones are missing from TCRdb's copy, which holds only in-frame ones; the method was immunoSEQ multiplex PCR. Here the sample spans 70,000 to 95,000 clones, roughly 80% being singletons. Sequenced: peripheral blood. These receptors all stem from a human donor in a cohort sampled during active COVID-19.

This clone was observed a few times. This chain uses TRBV18 with TRBJ2-1, with 10 bases aligning to TRBD2. The trim removed 6 bases at V and 6 bases at J, leaving 11 bases unmatched. This CDR3 region has 16 residues. CDR1 is KGHSH, CDR2 LQKENI, per germline. CDR3 sequence (DNA): TGTGCCAGCTCCTATGTCGGTAGCGGGGGGCCCAATGAGCAGTTCTTC. Protein product: CASSYVGSGGPNEQFF. Using reference TRBV18 and TRBJ2-1 for the parts outside the CDR3, the full variable domain is NAGVMQNPRHLVRRRGQEARLRCSPMKGHSHVYWYRQLPEEGLKFMVYLQKENIIDESGMPKERFSAEFPKEGPSILRIQQVVRGDSAAYFCASSYVGSGGPNEQFFGPGTRLTVL.

The rearrangement links TRBV27 to TRBJ1-1, with D tentatively TRBD1 (5 bases). V gave up 3 bases and J gave up 1 base, with 18 bases separating them. The CDR3 length is 17 residues. CDR1 MNHEY and CDR2 SMNVEV come from the germline V gene (reference sequence). CDR3 sequence reads: CASSFHSGAEPNTEAFF. The CDR3 DNA reads TGTGCCAGCAGTTTTCACTCTGGGGCAGAGCCGAACACTGAAGCTTTCTTT.

This clone is a singleton in its sample. This chain connects TRBV19 to TRBJ1-1, with D perhaps TRBD1 (5 bases). Germline V gives CDR1 LNHDA, CDR2 SQIVND (reference sequence). This CDR3 has 16 amino acids. Trimming shortened V by 6 bases and J by 0 bases, and 17 bases separated the two germline ends. CDR3 bases: TGTGCCAGTAGCCCCGGGGAGGGGAAGATGAACACTGAAGCTTTCTTT. Translation: CASSPGEGKMNTEAFF.

The chain links TRBV19 to TRBJ2-5; 8 bases match TRBD1. Per germline, CDR1 LNHDA and CDR2 SQIVND (reference sequence). The length of the CDR3 is 15 residues. Trimming at V came to 4 bases and at J to 0 bases, leaving 4 bases not matched to a gene. The CDR3: CASSRQGADQETQYF. The CDR3 DNA sequence: TGTGCCAGTAGTAGGCAGGGGGCCGACCAAGAGACCCAGTACTTC.

The rearrangement links TRBV3-1 (or the pseudogene TRBV3-2) to TRBJ2-3; D is uncertain. The CDR3 spans 13 residues. Trimming took 4 bases from V and 6 from J, leaving 11 bases between them. Germline lookup yields CDR1 LGHDT and CDR2 YNNKEL (reference sequence). The CDR3 nucleotides read TGTGCCAGCAGCCTAGGCAGGTTGGATACGCAGTATTTT. As protein: CASSLGRLDTQYF.

This clone came up a few times. The V and J genes are TRBV5-4 and TRBJ2-2; tentatively, D is TRBD2 (6 bases). There are 14 residues in the CDR3. V was cut by 4 bases and J by 5 bases, with 12 bases left in between. Germline V gives CDR1 SGHNT, CDR2 YYREEE (reference sequence). This CDR3 reads CASSLRLGTGELFF. CDR3 coding DNA: TGTGCCAGCAGCCTCCGACTAGGGACCGGGGAGCTGTTTTTT.

By share of the sample, this clone is medium-sized (0.01 to 0.1%). V usage is TRBV7-3 and J usage is TRBJ2-1, with 12 bases that match TRBD2. Per germline, CDR1 SGHTA and CDR2 FQGTGA. The V segment lost 10 bases and the J segment 7 bases; nucleotides outside the gene matches: 2. The CDR3 contains 12 residues. The CDR3 sequence is CATGTSGNEQFF. The CDR3 bases are TGTGCCACCGGGACTAGCGGGAATGAGCAGTTCTTC.

The chain carries TRBV18 and TRBJ1-3; possible D gene TRBD1, 5 bases. The CDR3 is made up of 16 amino acids. Trimming pared 2 bases from V and 2 bases from J, leaving 13 bases between. Germline CDR1 and CDR2: KGHSH and LQKENI. CDR3 nucleotide sequence: TGTGCCAGCTCACCAACAGGTCCCGATCCTGGAAACACCATATATTTT. Its protein is CASSPTGPDPGNTIYF.

The chain is built from TRBV18 and TRBJ2-3, with D tentatively TRBD1 (6 bases). Trimming removed 4 bases from V and 5 bases from J, with 16 bases in between. Germline loops: CDR1 KGHSH, CDR2 LQKENI. This CDR3 comprises 15 residues. In DNA, the CDR3 is TGTGCCAGCTCACAACCGGGGCAGGGGATAGATACGCAGTATTTT. Amino acids: CASSQPGQGIDTQYF.

This clone was seen a few times. The V call is TRBV28, the J call TRBJ2-5, with a possible D match to TRBD2 (5 bases). The germline V and J ends were trimmed by 3 bases and 1 base, with 12 bases remaining between them. CDR1 and CDR2 (germline): MDHEN, SYDVKM. This CDR3 has 15 amino acids. The CDR3 loop is CASSLVGGGQETQYF. Written as DNA, the CDR3 is TGTGCCAGCAGTTTGGTCGGTGGAGGCCAAGAGACCCAGTACTTC.

The CDR3 protein is CATSLSREGGYTF. CDR3 nucleotides: TGTGCCACCAGCTTGAGCAGGGAAGGGGGCTACACCTTC. The chain has TRBV15 and TRBJ1-2; weak D call: TRBD1 (5 bases). CDR3 length: 13 residues. V was trimmed by 5 bases and J by 8 bases, leaving 15 bases between them. Per germline, CDR1 LNHNV and CDR2 YYDKDF (reference sequence).

Notes on this clone: Other DNA sequences in the sample encode the same CDR3. The chain's CDR3 is CASSRLAGGTYEQYF. CDR3 nucleotides: TGTGCCAGCAGTCGACTAGCGGGGGGGACCTACGAGCAGTACTTC. The chain has TRBV5-6 and TRBJ2-7; TRBD2 aligns across 14 bases. This CDR3 spans 15 amino acids. The ends lost 5 bases at V and 2 bases at J; junction bases unmatched: 3. Germline V gene data show CDR1 as SGHDT and CDR2 as YYEEEE.

This clone came up a few times. The chain carries TRBV9 and TRBJ2-7, with 12 bases matching TRBD2. V dropped 5 bases and J dropped 2; count of bases not matched to a gene: 5. Germline CDR1 is SGDLS and CDR2 is YYNGEE. The CDR3 has 15 amino acids. In DNA form, the CDR3 reads TGTGCCAGCAGTCCTCGGACTAGCGGGACCTACGAGCAGTACTTC. Translation gives CASSPRTSGTYEQYF.

This rearrangement joins TRBV7-9 to TRBJ1-6; 10 nucleotides line up with TRBD1. The junction had 1 base not matched to a gene; V was cut back by 1 base and J by 7 bases. This CDR3 contains 15 residues. From germline, CDR1 is SEHNR and CDR2 FQNEAQ (reference sequence). The CDR3 loop is CASSLEGQGNSPLHF. CDR3 DNA: TGTGCCAGCAGCTTAGAGGGACAGGGGAATTCACCCCTCCACTTT.

This chain joins TRBV11-2 and TRBJ2-4, with TRBD1 matching over 7 bases. The germline gives CDR1 SGHAT, CDR2 FQNNGV. V trimming: 3 bases; J trimming: 0 bases; junction bases outside the gene matches: 5. This CDR3 has 16 amino acids. CDR3 protein: CASSLGTVLAKNIQYF. CDR3 nucleotide sequence: TGTGCCAGCAGCTTGGGGACAGTCCTAGCCAAAAACATTCAGTACTTC.

This clone has only a few counts. The gene calls are TRBV30 and TRBJ1-6; D gene uncertain. V lost 4 bases and J 6 bases, leaving 10 bases between the germline ends. CDR1 GTSNPN and CDR2 SVGIG come from the germline V gene (reference sequence). The CDR3 has 13 amino acids. The DNA of the CDR3 is TGTGCCTGGACGGAACAGTTTAATTCACCCCTCCACTTT. Protein sequence: CAWTEQFNSPLHF.

V and J are TRBV6-1 and TRBJ2-1; 8 bases fit TRBD2. The ends lost 2 bases at V and 1 base at J; junction bases unmatched: 4. Germline-derived CDR1 and CDR2 are MNHNS and SASEGT. The CDR3 loop spans 16 amino acids. The CDR3 DNA reads TGTGCCAGCAGTGAATTAGCGGGGATATCCTACAATGAGCAGTTCTTC. This codes for CASSELAGISYNEQFF.

The V call is TRBV6-2 or TRBV6-3, the J call TRBJ1-6; 7 nucleotides match TRBD1. This CDR3 comprises 14 residues. J lost 6 bases, V lost 5 bases, and 4 bases had no gene match. Germline V lookup: CDR1 MNHEY, CDR2 SVGEGT. As DNA, the CDR3 is TGTGCCAGCAGTAGGAGGGGGCGTAATTCACCCCTCCACTTT. Encoded protein: CASSRRGRNSPLHF.

This chain uses TRBV6-5 with TRBJ1-6; 8 bases line up with TRBD1. Trimming removed 8 bases from V and 1 base from J; junction bases left unmatched: 4. CDR3 length: 15 residues. Germline CDR1 reads MNHEY; CDR2 reads SVGAGI. CDR3 sequence: CASAGGMSYNSPLHF. In DNA form, the CDR3 reads TGTGCCAGCGCAGGGGGCATGTCCTATAATTCACCCCTCCACTTT.

As regards this clone: The sample holds other DNA sequences that translate to the same CDR3. The chain recombines TRBV7-9 with TRBJ2-7, with D uncertain. This CDR3 is 15 amino acids long. Germline CDR1 is SEHNR and CDR2 is FQNEAQ (reference sequence). Trimming shortened V by 3 bases and J by 2 bases, and 14 bases separated the two germline ends. The CDR3 reads CASSFVGQATYEQYF. CDR3 sequence (DNA): TGTGCCAGCAGCTTCGTTGGCCAGGCCACCTACGAGCAGTACTTC.